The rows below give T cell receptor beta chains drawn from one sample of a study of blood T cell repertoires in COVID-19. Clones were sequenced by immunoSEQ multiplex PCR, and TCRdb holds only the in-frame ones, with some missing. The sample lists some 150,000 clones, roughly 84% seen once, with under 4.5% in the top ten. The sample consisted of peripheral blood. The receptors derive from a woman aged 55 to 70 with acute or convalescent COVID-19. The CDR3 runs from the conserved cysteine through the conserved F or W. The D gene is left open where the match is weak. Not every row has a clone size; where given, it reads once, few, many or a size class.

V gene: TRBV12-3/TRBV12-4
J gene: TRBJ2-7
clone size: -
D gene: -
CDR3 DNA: TGTGCCAGCAGTGAGAGCTCCATCGAGCAGTACTTC
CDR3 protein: CASSESSIEQYF

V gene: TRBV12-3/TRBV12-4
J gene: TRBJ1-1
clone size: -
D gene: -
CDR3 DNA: TGTGCCAGCAGTTTAATGGGGAGGACTGAAGCTTTCTTT
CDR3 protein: CASSLMGRTEAFF

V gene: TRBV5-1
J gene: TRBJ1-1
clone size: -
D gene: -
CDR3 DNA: TGCGCCAGCAGCTTTCAGGGGACTGAAGCTTTCTTT
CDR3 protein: CASSFQGTEAFF

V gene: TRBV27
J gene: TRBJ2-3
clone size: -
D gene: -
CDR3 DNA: TGTGCCAGCAGTTGGGGGCATGGCACAGATACGCAGTATTTT
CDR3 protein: CASSWGHGTDTQYF

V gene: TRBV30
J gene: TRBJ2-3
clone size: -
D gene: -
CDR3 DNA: TGTGCCCGCCGATTGGGGCCTAGCACAGATACGCAGTATTTT
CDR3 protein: CARRLGPSTDTQYF

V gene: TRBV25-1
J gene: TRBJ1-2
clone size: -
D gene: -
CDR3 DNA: TGTGCCAGCAGTGAATATACACAGGCCACTCGCTATGGCTACACCTTC
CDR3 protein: CASSEYTQATRYGYTF

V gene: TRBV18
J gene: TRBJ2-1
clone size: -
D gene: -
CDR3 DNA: TGTGCCAGCTCACCACAGGAGGGTGAGCAGTTCTTC
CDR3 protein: CASSPQEGEQFF

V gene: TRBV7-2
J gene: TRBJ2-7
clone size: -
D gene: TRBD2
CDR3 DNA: TGTGCCAGCAGCTTAGTCTGGCTAGCGGGAGTTCGGGTTGCTTACGAGCAGTACTTC
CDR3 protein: CASSLVWLAGVRVAYEQYF

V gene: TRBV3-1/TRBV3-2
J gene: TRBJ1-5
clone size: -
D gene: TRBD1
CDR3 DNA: TGTGCCAGCAGCCCCGGGACAGCGGAACAGCCCCAGCATTTT
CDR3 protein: CASSPGTAEQPQHF

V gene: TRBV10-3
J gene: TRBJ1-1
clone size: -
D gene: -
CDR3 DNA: TGTGCCATCAACGCCGGGACACGGAACACTGAAGCTTTCTTT
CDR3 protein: CAINAGTRNTEAFF

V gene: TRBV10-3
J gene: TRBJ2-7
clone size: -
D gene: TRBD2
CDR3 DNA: TGTGCCATCAACCCGGGAGGGGAGGACGAGCAGTACTTC
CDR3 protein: CAINPGGEDEQYF

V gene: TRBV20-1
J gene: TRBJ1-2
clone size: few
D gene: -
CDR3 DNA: TGCAGTGCTAGTCTTATTGACGGGGTCTACGGCTACACCTTC
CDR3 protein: CSASLIDGVYGYTF

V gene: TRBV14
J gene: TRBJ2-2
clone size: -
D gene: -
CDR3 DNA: TGTGCCAGCAGCCTACTCCAAAGTTTCACCGGGGAGCTGTTTTTT
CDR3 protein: CASSLLQSFTGELFF

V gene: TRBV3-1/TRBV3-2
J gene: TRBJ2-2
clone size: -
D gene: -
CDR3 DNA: TGTGCCAGCAGCCCCAGGGGCGGGGAGCTGTTTTTT
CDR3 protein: CASSPRGGELFF

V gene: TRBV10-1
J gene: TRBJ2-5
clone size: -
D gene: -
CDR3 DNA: TGCGCCAGCAGTGAGTCGCGCCAGGGGACCCAGTACTTC
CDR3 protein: CASSESRQGTQYF

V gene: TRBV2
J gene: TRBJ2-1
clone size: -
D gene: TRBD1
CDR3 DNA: TGTGCCAGGGAGACAGGGAAGTCCTACAATGAGCAGTTCTTC
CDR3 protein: CARETGKSYNEQFF

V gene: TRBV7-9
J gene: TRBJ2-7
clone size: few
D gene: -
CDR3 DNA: TGTGCCAGCAGCTTACGACAGGACCCGACCTACGAGCAGTACTTC
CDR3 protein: CASSLRQDPTYEQYF

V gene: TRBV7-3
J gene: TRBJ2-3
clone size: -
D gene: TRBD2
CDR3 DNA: TGTGCCAGCAGCCAAAAATCCGCGGGAGTAGGCACAGATACGCAGTATTTT
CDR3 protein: CASSQKSAGVGTDTQYF

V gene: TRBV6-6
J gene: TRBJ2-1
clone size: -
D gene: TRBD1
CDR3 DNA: TGTGCCAGCAGTTACCCTGGACAGGGGGGGAATGAGCAGTTCTTC
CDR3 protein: CASSYPGQGGNEQFF

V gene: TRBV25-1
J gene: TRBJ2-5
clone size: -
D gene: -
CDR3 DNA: TGTGCCAGCCAACGGGAGACGGAGACCCAGTACTTC
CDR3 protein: CASQRETETQYF

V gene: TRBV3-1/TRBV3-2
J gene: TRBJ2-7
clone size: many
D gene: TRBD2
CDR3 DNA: TGTGCCAGCAGCGAGGGACTAGGGTCCTACGAGCAGTACTTC
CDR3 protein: CASSEGLGSYEQYF

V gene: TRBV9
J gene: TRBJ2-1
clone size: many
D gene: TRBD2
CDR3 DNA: TGTGCCAGCAGCGTAGGAGTGACTAGCGAGAATGAGCAGTTCTTC
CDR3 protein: CASSVGVTSENEQFF

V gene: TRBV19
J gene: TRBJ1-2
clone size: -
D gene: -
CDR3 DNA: TGTGCCAGTAGTATAGATCCGACAGTGTATGGCTACACCTTC
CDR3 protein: CASSIDPTVYGYTF

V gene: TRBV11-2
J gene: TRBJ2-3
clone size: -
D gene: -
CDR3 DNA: TGTGCCAGCAGCTTATTTGAAGGGGTGGCAGATACGCAGTATTTT
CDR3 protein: CASSLFEGVADTQYF

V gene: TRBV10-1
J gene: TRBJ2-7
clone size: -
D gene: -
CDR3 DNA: TGCGCCAGCAGTGAGACCCCCCTCAGCGCCGAGCAGTACTTC
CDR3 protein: CASSETPLSAEQYF

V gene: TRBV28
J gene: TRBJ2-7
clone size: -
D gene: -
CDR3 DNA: TGTGCCAGCAGTTTTTTGACAGGACGCGACTACGAGCAGTACTTC
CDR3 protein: CASSFLTGRDYEQYF

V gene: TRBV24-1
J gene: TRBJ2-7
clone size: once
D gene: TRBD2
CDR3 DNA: TGTGCCACCAGTGACCCGGGACTAGCGGGCAAGCAGTACTTC
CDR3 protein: CATSDPGLAGKQYF

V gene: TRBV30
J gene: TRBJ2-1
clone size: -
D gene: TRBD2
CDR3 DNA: TGTGCCCAACAGCTGGGACTAGGGGGTTACAATGAGCAGTTCTTC
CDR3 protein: CAQQLGLGGYNEQFF

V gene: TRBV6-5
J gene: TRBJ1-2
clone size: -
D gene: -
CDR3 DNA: TGTGCCAGCAGTTACGGTAGTGGCTACACCTTC
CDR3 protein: CASSYGSGYTF

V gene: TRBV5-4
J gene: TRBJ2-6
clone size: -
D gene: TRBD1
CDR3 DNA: TGTGCCAGCAGCTTGGTGGGGACAGGTAGTACGCCCTCTGGGGCCAACGTCCTGACTTTC
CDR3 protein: CASSLVGTGSTPSGANVLTF

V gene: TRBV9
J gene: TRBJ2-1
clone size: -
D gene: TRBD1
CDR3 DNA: TGTGCCAGCAGGGGACAGATTTACAATGAGCAGTTCTTC
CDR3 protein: CASRGQIYNEQFF

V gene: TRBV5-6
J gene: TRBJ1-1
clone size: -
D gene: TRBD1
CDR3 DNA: TGTGCCAGCAGCTTGGCGGGTAGGGGGCTAATTGAAGCTTTCTTT
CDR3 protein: CASSLAGRGLIEAFF

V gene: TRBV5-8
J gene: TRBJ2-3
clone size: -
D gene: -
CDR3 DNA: TGTGCCAGCAGCCCTAGGACTAGCACAGATACGCAGTATTTT
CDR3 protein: CASSPRTSTDTQYF

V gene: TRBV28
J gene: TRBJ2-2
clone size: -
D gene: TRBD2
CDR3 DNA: TGTGCCAGCAGTTTCTCGGGACTAGCGGGAGGGAGTCCCGGGGAGCTGTTTTTT
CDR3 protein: CASSFSGLAGGSPGELFF

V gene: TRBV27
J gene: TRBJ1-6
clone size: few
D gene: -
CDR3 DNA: TGTGCCAGCAGTTTCGAGGGCTACTATAATTCACCCCTCCACTTT
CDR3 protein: CASSFEGYYNSPLHF

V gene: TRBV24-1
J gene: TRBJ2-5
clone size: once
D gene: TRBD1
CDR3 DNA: TGTGCCACCAGTGATTTGCCGGGGGACAGGGATAACTTC
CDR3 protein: CATSDLPGDRDNF

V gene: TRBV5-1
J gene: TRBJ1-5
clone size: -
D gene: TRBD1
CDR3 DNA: TGCGCCAGCAGCTTGGGGGGGACAGATAGCAATCAGCCCCAGCATTTT
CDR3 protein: CASSLGGTDSNQPQHF

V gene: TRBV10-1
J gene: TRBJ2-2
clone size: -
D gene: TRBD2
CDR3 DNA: TGCGCCAGCAGTCGTGGACTAGCGTCCACCGGGGAGCTGTTTTTT
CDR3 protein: CASSRGLASTGELFF

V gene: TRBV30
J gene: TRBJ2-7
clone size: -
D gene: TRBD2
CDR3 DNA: TGTGCCTGGATCTACCGGCGGGGGTCCGAGCAGTACTTC
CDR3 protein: CAWIYRRGSEQYF

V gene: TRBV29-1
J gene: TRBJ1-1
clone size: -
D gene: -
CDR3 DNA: TGCAGCTTTAACAGGGTTCTGAACACTGAAGCTTTCTTT
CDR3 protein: CSFNRVLNTEAFF

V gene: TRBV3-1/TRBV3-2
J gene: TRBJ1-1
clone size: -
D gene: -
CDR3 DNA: TGTGCCAGCAGCTCTACAGGGATCGGTGCTCCTGAAGCTTTCTTT
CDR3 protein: CASSSTGIGAPEAFF

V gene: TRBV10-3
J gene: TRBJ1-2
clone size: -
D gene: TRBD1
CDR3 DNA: TGTGCCATCAGTGTCAGGGACAGTGGGGACTATGGCTACACCTTC
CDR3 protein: CAISVRDSGDYGYTF

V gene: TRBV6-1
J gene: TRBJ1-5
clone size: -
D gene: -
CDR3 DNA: TGTGCCAGCAGTGAAGCGCGATCAGGGTCCTATAGCAATCAGCCCCAGCATTTT
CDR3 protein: CASSEARSGSYSNQPQHF

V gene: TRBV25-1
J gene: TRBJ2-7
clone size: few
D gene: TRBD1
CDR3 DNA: TGTGCCAGCAGCAAAGAACAGGGGGCGTATGAGCAGTACTTC
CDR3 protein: CASSKEQGAYEQYF

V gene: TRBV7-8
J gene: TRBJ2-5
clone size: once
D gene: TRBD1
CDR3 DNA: TGTGCCAGCAGCTTGGTGGCCCCCTACCGGGACAGCCAAGAGACCCAGTACTTC
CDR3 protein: CASSLVAPYRDSQETQYF

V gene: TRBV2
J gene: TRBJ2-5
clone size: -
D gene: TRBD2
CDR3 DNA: TGTGCCAGCCAACTAGCGGGGAAAGAGACCCAGTACTTC
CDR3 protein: CASQLAGKETQYF